This T cell receptor (beta chain) was recorded in a study of blood T cell repertoires in COVID-19 (dated by TCRdb to the early 2020s). In the study overall: The collaborator samples originated in the United States, Italy and Spain and spanned the acute and convalescent phases of COVID-19. The material from the prospective study consisted of cDNA or gDNA derived from T cells, B-cell-depleted T cells, or PBMCs. A de-identified subject ID, COVID-19 status, age in years and sex were almost always included in the sample metadata. Samples were obtained from the ongoing ImmuneRACE study (first 160 participants) and from roughly 1,300 subjects provided by 6 global collaborators. Where available, HLA class I and class II types were taken from metadata supplied by the sample provider and were not determined by assay-based typing. The repertoires were released in a freely available public database intended as a resource for research on the immune response to SARS-CoV-2. Deeply sampled blood TCRbeta repertoires from subjects exposed to, actively infected with, or recovered from COVID-19 were included in the dataset.

The collaborating institutions used their own protocols to collect whole blood in K2EDTA tubes. Collaborator samples were shipped for TCRbeta analysis as frozen whole blood, isolated PBMCs, or DNA extracted from either sample type. There are a few counts of this clone. Its antigen target is currently unknown. The input lacks base qualities; no much larger clone sits a single base away. Broader findings and caveats from the paper: The quantity of clinical and demographic metadata differed by source and by participant and was supplied without curation.

The immunoSEQ Assay, a bias-controlled multiplex PCR, was used to amplify TCRbeta CDR3 regions from genomic DNA. From the authors' description of their analysis: Within the assay, amplification of reference gene primers was used to estimate how many nucleated cells each sample contained. Sequence reads were collapsed and filtered to measure the absolute abundance of every unique TCRbeta CDR3 rearrangement. For each sample, productive Simpson clonality was calculated as the square root of Simpson's diversity index across productive rearrangements. The source is immuneACCESS, and TCRdb retained only in-frame sequences with V and J called. Part of the clones is not carried over; for the studies checked, unresolved V genes explain less than half of this, and the remainder is unexplained. D and trimming were read from the DNA, whereas the V and J calls and clone size are those reported in that table. For this sample there are roughly 140,000 clones; under 80% appear just once. Together, the top ten hold about 4% of the sample.

CDR1 is given as SGHTA and CDR2 as FQGTGA, both from the germline V gene. From the cysteine up to the phenylalanine, the CDR3 has a length of 15 residues. Only the CDR3 DNA stays, 45 bases, in frame from base 1. Clipping removes 5 bases from V and 7 bases from J, with 9 as the unmatched junction base count. The receptor chain draws on TRBV7-3 and TRBJ2-1, and TRBD2 matches 9 of the central bases. This receptor was identified in a man aged 60 to 75 with acute or convalescent COVID-19. Specimen: peripheral blood. The sequenced DNA: TGTGCCAGCAGCCCGGCGGGAGGGCCATGGAATGAGCAGTTCTTC. This gives the protein CASSPAGGPWNEQFF.